Presented here are 17 T cell receptor beta chains from one specimen sequenced in a study of shared clonotypes between healthy human individuals. TCRdb's table, derived via immunoSEQ multiplex PCR, lists solely in-frame clones and lacks some. The top ten hold 1.5% of the sample, which has about 1 million clones, approximately 70% seen once. What was sequenced was memory CD4+ T cells sorted from blood. Regarding subset: CD45RA-negative fraction. The origin of the receptors is a young man in good health.

V is TRBV2 and J is TRBJ2-7; the match to TRBD1 covers 9 bases. Germline CDR1 and CDR2: SNHLY and FYNNEI. V was clipped by 6 bases and J by 6 bases; unmatched bases: 6. The CDR3 loop spans 13 amino acids. CDR3: CASSYLDRGEQYF. The CDR3 nucleotides read TGTGCCAGCAGCTACCTGGACAGGGGCGAGCAGTACTTC.

The V call is TRBV9, the J call TRBJ2-2; D unresolved. V was clipped by 4 bases and J by 1 base, with 11 bases between them. The length of the CDR3 is 15 residues. Germline CDR1 reads SGDLS; CDR2 reads YYNGEE. CDR3 sequence (DNA): TGTGCCAGCAGCCCAAACGTGCTGAACACCGGGGAGCTGTTTTTT. Its translation: CASSPNVLNTGELFF.

The chain carries TRBV6-6 and TRBJ2-7; the match to TRBD1 covers 8 bases. The CDR3 is 11 amino acids. After removal of 6 bases from V and 9 bases from J, the junction contained 4 bases not matched to a gene. Germline V gene data show CDR1 as MNHNY and CDR2 as SVGAGI (reference sequence). The CDR3 is CASREGQGQYF. The CDR3 DNA is TGTGCCAGCAGGGAAGGACAGGGGCAGTACTTC.

This clone came up a few times. The same CDR3 is also encoded by other DNA sequences in this sample. The chain combines TRBV5-4 with TRBJ2-7; 13 positions agree with TRBD2. V was pared by 0 bases and J by 4 bases, with 1 base of the junction left unmatched. Germline loops: CDR1 SGHNT, CDR2 YYREEE (reference sequence). The CDR3 consists of 15 residues. In DNA form, the CDR3 reads TGTGCCAGCAGCTTGGGGACTAGCGGGAGTTACGAGCAGTACTTC. This translates into CASSLGTSGSYEQYF.

This clone was seen only a few times. The identical CDR3 is also encoded by other nucleotide sequences in the sample. The V and J genes are TRBV27 and TRBJ1-5, with TRBD1 matching 7 bases. Germline V gene data show CDR1 as MNHEY and CDR2 as SMNVEV (reference sequence). V lost 4 bases to trimming and J lost 6 bases; unmatched junction nucleotides: 3. The CDR3 is 13 residues long. As DNA, the CDR3 is TGTGCCAGCAGTTCCAGGGGGTTTCAGCCCCAGCATTTT. As protein: CASSSRGFQPQHF.

This rearrangement joins TRBV18 to TRBJ2-2, with TRBD1 identical over 10 bases. CDR1 KGHSH and CDR2 LQKENI come from the germline V gene. CDR3 length: 17 residues. With 10 bases clipped from V and 0 bases from J, the junction kept 11 bases outside the gene matches. The CDR3 DNA reads as TGTGCCACCAGGGGACAGGGGCTTACCTCGAACACCGGGGAGCTGTTTTTT. Translated: CATRGQGLTSNTGELFF.

The V gene is TRBV30, the J gene TRBJ1-1; D perhaps matches TRBD1 (6 bases). The germline V gene encodes CDR1 GTSNPN and CDR2 SVGIG (reference sequence). Trimming cost V 2 bases and J 3 bases, with 7 bases left between them. The CDR3 has 12 residues. CDR3 coding DNA: TGTGCCTGGAGTACAGGGCACACTGAAGCTTTCTTT. Its translation is CAWSTGHTEAFF.

V usage is TRBV10-1 and J usage is TRBJ1-1; the D is unclear. Trimming took off 6 bases at V and 0 bases at J, with 8 bases between the two ends. The CDR3 has 13 residues. Germline CDR1 WNHNN, CDR2 SYGVQD (reference sequence). Written as DNA, the CDR3 is TGCGCCAGCAGAGCCAACATGAACACTGAAGCTTTCTTT. Its protein is CASRANMNTEAFF.

The chain joins TRBV28 to TRBJ1-2, with D maybe TRBD1 (5 bases). The CDR3 loop spans 14 amino acids. In germline, CDR1 is MDHEN, CDR2 SYDVKM. V was trimmed by 8 bases and J by 4 bases, leaving 17 bases between them. The CDR3 region has the DNA TGTGCCAGCGGTGCCGGGGGATCGTCCTATGGCTACACCTTC. It yields the protein CASGAGGSSYGYTF.

A few counts support this clone. The chain employs TRBV21-1 and TRBJ2-7; the table's D call of TRBD1 was not tested on the DNA. TRBV21-1 is marked as a pseudogene. The length of the CDR3 is 13 residues. This chain's CDR3 is CASSKWSPTEQYF. The CDR3 DNA sequence: TGTGCCAGCAGCAAATGGTCCCCAACAGAGCAGTACTTC.

This chain uses TRBV18 with TRBJ1-2; TRBD1 aligns across 10 bases. The CDR3 contains 13 residues. Germline lookup yields CDR1 KGHSH and CDR2 LQKENI. With V trimmed by 2 bases and J by 7 bases, 1 base remained unmatched. The CDR3 loop is CASSPGTGAGYTF. As DNA, the CDR3 is TGTGCCAGCTCACCAGGGACAGGGGCTGGCTACACCTTC.

The chain recombines TRBV7-9 with TRBJ2-5; the D gene could be TRBD1 or TRBD2 (6 bases each). The germline V gene encodes CDR1 SEHNR and CDR2 FQNEAQ (reference sequence). The CDR3 has 14 residues. Trimming left V 2 bases short and J 4 bases short, with 11 bases between. The CDR3: CASSLLGGVETQYF. The CDR3 bases are TGTGCCAGCAGCTTACTGGGGGGCGTAGAGACCCAGTACTTC.

The chain is built from TRBV19 and TRBJ1-5, with unresolved D. Trimming left V 5 bases short and J 3 bases short, with 17 bases between. The CDR3 has 16 residues. The germline V gene encodes CDR1 LNHDA and CDR2 SQIVND (reference sequence). In DNA, the CDR3 is TGTGCCAGTAGTCCAAGGGTAAGCAGCCTCAATCAGCCCCAGCATTTT. Protein sequence: CASSPRVSSLNQPQHF.

This clone was observed many times. The V and J genes are TRBV5-1 and TRBJ2-3; D may match TRBD1 or TRBD2 (6 bases each). Trimming removed 3 bases at V and 6 bases at J, with 20 bases between. Germline CDR1 reads SGHRS; CDR2 reads YFSETQ. This CDR3 has 16 amino acids. CDR3 DNA: TGCGCCAGCAGCTCCCCCTCTGATAGAGGGGGGGATACGCAGTATTTT. Translation: CASSSPSDRGGDTQYF.

The CDR3 nucleotides are TGTGCCAGCAGCCTAATCGTTAGCGGGGGGACCTACAATGAGCAGTTCTTC. Its protein is CASSLIVSGGTYNEQFF. The genes are TRBV14 and TRBJ2-1, with 10 bases matching TRBD2. J gave up 2 bases and V 4 bases, and 8 bases lay outside the gene matches. There are 17 residues in the CDR3. Germline loops: CDR1 SGHDN, CDR2 FVKESK.

This clone was seen more than once but under ten times. Other DNA variants within this sample encode the same CDR3. This chain links TRBV6-1 with TRBJ1-2; 11 nucleotides align to TRBD1. The CDR3 is 15 residues long. Per the germline V gene, CDR1 is MNHNS and CDR2 is SASEGT. Losses at the gene ends were 4 bases for V and 3 bases for J; bases not matched to a gene: 4. DNA of the CDR3: TGTGCCAGCAGTGTCCGGGACAGGGGGTACTATGGCTACACCTTC. As protein: CASSVRDRGYYGYTF.

This sequence joins TRBV28 and TRBJ1-6; 10 positions match TRBD1. The germline gives CDR1 MDHEN, CDR2 SYDVKM. CDR3 size: 15 residues. J was trimmed by 7 bases and V by 2 bases; bases with no gene match: 2. In DNA form, the CDR3 reads TGTGCCAGCAGTTTAACGGGACAGGGGAATTCACCCCTCCACTTT. Its protein product is CASSLTGQGNSPLHF.